The 10 T cell receptor beta chains listed next were all sequenced from one sample in a study of T cell responses to AZD1222 COVID-19 vaccine. Produced via immunoSEQ multiplex PCR; TCRdb's table is partial and in-frame only. The sample consists of about 91,000 clones, more than 85% of them appearing once. The starting material was peripheral blood, obtained 28 days after the second AZD1222 dose. The receptors were gathered from an adult who received the AZD1222 COVID-19 vaccine.

The chain carries TRBV19 and TRBJ1-1, with D uncertain. CDR3 size: 15 residues. The V gene lost 3 bases and the J gene lost 0 bases, with 11 bases spanning the gap. Germline values: CDR1 LNHDA, CDR2 SQIVND (reference sequence). DNA of the CDR3: TGTGCCAGTAGTATGACCGGAACCATGAACACTGAAGCTTTCTTT. Translation: CASSMTGTMNTEAFF.

The CDR3 sequence: CASSFSGVNTGELFF. The DNA of the CDR3 is TGTGCCAGCAGCTTTTCGGGGGTGAACACCGGGGAGCTGTTTTTT. The chain is built from TRBV11-2 and TRBJ2-2; maybe TRBD2 (6 bases). Per germline, CDR1 SGHAT and CDR2 FQNNGV. The length of the CDR3 is 15 residues. V was trimmed by 3 bases and J by 1 base, leaving 9 bases between them.

The chain recombines TRBV28 with TRBJ1-2, with D tentatively TRBD1 (5 bases). V was clipped by 3 bases and J by 0 bases, with 20 bases between them. CDR1 and CDR2 from the germline V gene are MDHEN and SYDVKM. This CDR3 contains 18 residues. In DNA form, the CDR3 reads TGTGCCAGCAGTTTTCTTATAGAGGTGGGGCAGGCTAACTATGGCTACACCTTC. Its translation: CASSFLIEVGQANYGYTF.

V is TRBV7-5 and J is TRBJ1-1; the listed D gene, TRBD1, was not tested against the DNA. TRBV7-5 is a known pseudogene. The CDR3 sequence is 16 residues long. The CDR3 nucleotides are TGTGTCAGAAGCATCCCCTACAGGGGGCTGAACACTGAAGCTTTCTTT. Its translation: CVRSIPYRGLNTEAFF.

This clone was observed once. The chain has TRBV6-4 and TRBJ2-1; 9 bases map to TRBD2. The CDR3 is 16 residues long. The trim removed 0 bases at V and 8 bases at J, leaving 8 bases unmatched. The germline CDR1 and CDR2 sequences are MRHNA and SNTAGT. In DNA, the CDR3 is TGTGCCAGCAGTGACTCGAGGGCTAGCGGGGTTGATGAGCAGTTCTTC. This translates into CASSDSRASGVDEQFF.

The rearrangement uses TRBV24-1 and TRBJ2-1; weak D call: TRBD1 (5 bases). Germline V gene sequence: CDR1 KGHDR, CDR2 SFDVKD. V lost 0 bases to trimming and J lost 6 bases, with 8 bases between them. The CDR3 has 14 amino acids. The CDR3 loop reads CATSDLQQANEQFF. In DNA, the CDR3 is TGTGCCACCAGTGATTTGCAACAGGCCAATGAGCAGTTCTTC.

The V gene is TRBV18, the J gene TRBJ1-1; no firm D call. Looked up from germline, CDR1 is KGHSH and CDR2 is LQKENI. Trimming took 4 bases from V and 0 from J, leaving 12 bases between them. This CDR3 has 15 residues. CDR3 sequence: CASSREADMNTEAFF. The CDR3 DNA reads as TGTGCCAGCTCACGAGAGGCCGACATGAACACTGAAGCTTTCTTT.

The rearrangement links TRBV4-1 to TRBJ1-3, with 7 bases lining up with TRBD1. This CDR3 comprises 17 residues. CDR1 MGHRA and CDR2 YSYEKL come from the germline V gene. V gave up 4 bases and J gave up 4 bases; unmatched junction bases: 13. The CDR3 DNA is TGCGCCAGCAGCCGAGCCTGGAAAACAGGGGCCGGAAACACCATATATTTT. Translated: CASSRAWKTGAGNTIYF.

The chain combines TRBV5-1 with TRBJ2-1; TRBD1 aligns across 9 bases. Looked up from germline, CDR1 is SGHRS and CDR2 is YFSETQ. Trimming cost V 4 bases and J 7 bases; bases outside gene matches: 6. The CDR3 has 14 amino acids. The CDR3 coding sequence is TGCGCCAGCAGCGGCACAGGGGGCCGAAATGAGCAGTTCTTC. Protein product: CASSGTGGRNEQFF. The whole variable domain, remainder taken from reference TRBV5-1 and TRBJ2-1, is KAGVTQTPRYLIKTRGQQVTLSCSPISGHRSVSWYQQTPGQGLQFLFEYFSETQRNKGNFPGRFSGRQFSNSRSEMNVSTLELGDSALYLCASSGTGGRNEQFFGPGTRLTVL.

The chain has TRBV18 and TRBJ1-3; perhaps TRBD1 as D (5 bases). CDR3 length: 14 amino acids. Looked up from germline, CDR1 is KGHSH and CDR2 is LQKENI. Trimming pared 4 bases from V and 1 base from J, leaving 8 bases between. Here the CDR3 reads CASSRGNSGNTIYF. As DNA, the CDR3 is TGTGCCAGCTCACGGGGGAATTCTGGAAACACCATATATTTT. The full variable domain, rest sourced from reference TRBV18 and TRBJ1-3, is NAGVMQNPRHLVRRRGQEARLRCSPMKGHSHVYWYRQLPEEGLKFMVYLQKENIIDESGMPKERFSAEFPKEGPSILRIQQVVRGDSAAYFCASSRGNSGNTIYFGEGSWLTVV.